The 22 T cell receptor beta chains below come from one sample, sequenced in a study of blood T cell repertoires in COVID-19. Some clones are missing from TCRdb's copy, which holds only in-frame ones; the method was immunoSEQ multiplex PCR. The table has roughly 220,000 clones, more than 85% seen once. The sequenced sample was peripheral blood. These TCRs come from a woman aged 45-60 years with COVID-19, enrolled during active disease.

J is TRBJ1-2 and V is TRBV29-1, with a possible D match to TRBD1 (5 bases). Germline CDR1 SQVTM, CDR2 ANQGSEA. V was cut by 0 bases and J by 4 bases, with 12 bases left in between. This CDR3 has 14 amino acids. This CDR3 is CSVEDQGTLYGYTF. DNA of the CDR3: TGCAGCGTTGAAGACCAGGGAACCCTCTATGGCTACACCTTC. The full variable domain, in which reference TRBV29-1 and TRBJ1-2 provide the parts outside the CDR3, is SAVISQKPSRDICQRGTSLTIQCQVDSQVTMMFWYRQQPGQSLTLIATANQGSEATYESGFVIDKFPISRPNLTFSTLTVSNMSPEDSSIYLCSVEDQGTLYGYTFGSGTRLTVV.

V and J are TRBV18 and TRBJ1-2; TRBD1 is a possible D gene (6 bases). V lost 6 bases, J lost 2 bases, and 13 bases lay in between. The V gene's germline CDR1 is KGHSH and CDR2 LQKENI. The CDR3 runs 14 residues. The CDR3 sequence is CASSPDRRNYGYTF. The CDR3 nucleotides read TGTGCCAGCTCCCCCGACAGGAGGAACTATGGCTACACCTTC.

The chain links TRBV27 to TRBJ1-1, with D perhaps matching TRBD1 (6 bases). V lost 8 bases to trimming and J lost 4 bases, with 17 bases between them. CDR3 size: 14 residues. Germline V CDR1 and CDR2: MNHEY, SMNVEV (reference sequence). CDR3 sequence reads: CASRGPGVLTEAFF. DNA for the CDR3: TGTGCCAGCCGGGGCCCAGGGGTTCTCACTGAAGCTTTCTTT.

The chain recombines TRBV24-1 with TRBJ2-5, with D unclear. The CDR3 runs to 13 residues. From germline, CDR1 is KGHDR and CDR2 SFDVKD. Trimming pared 3 bases from V and 3 bases from J, leaving 7 bases between. The CDR3 sequence: CATSDQNEETQYF. The CDR3 nucleotides are TGTGCCACCAGTGATCAGAACGAAGAGACCCAGTACTTC.

This clone was seen a single time. The CDR3 DNA reads TGTGCCAGCAGTCCCGGCCGACAGAATTCACCCCTCCACTTT. This translates into CASSPGRQNSPLHF. The chain recombines TRBV27 with TRBJ1-6; tentatively, D is TRBD1 (5 bases). Germline assignment: CDR1 MNHEY and CDR2 SMNVEV (reference sequence). The CDR3 length is 14 residues. Trimming stripped 5 bases from V and 7 bases from J, with 12 bases between.

The chain joins TRBV21-1 to TRBJ2-3; the table gives TRBD2 as D, unverified against the DNA. TRBV21-1 is tagged as a pseudogene. This CDR3 comprises 15 residues. The CDR3 loop reads CASSTTTSQPDTQYF. In DNA form, the CDR3 reads TGTGCCAGCAGCACCACGACTAGCCAGCCAGATACGCAGTATTTT.

The rearrangement joins TRBV6-4 to TRBJ2-6; the match to TRBD2 covers 13 bases. V lost 6 bases, J lost 0 bases, and 5 bases stayed unmatched. The CDR3 length is 18 residues. Germline CDR1 MRHNA, CDR2 SNTAGT. CDR3 DNA sequence: TGTGCCAGCAGGACAGGACTAGCGGGAGCCTCTGGGGCCAACGTCCTGACTTTC. This encodes CASRTGLAGASGANVLTF.

This clone was observed a few times. CDR3 sequence: CASSLGLQGARETQYF. In DNA form, the CDR3 reads TGCGCCAGCAGCTTGGGTCTACAGGGGGCCCGAGAGACCCAGTACTTC. This sequence joins TRBV5-1 and TRBJ2-5; 9 bases line up with TRBD1. Germline CDR1 and CDR2: SGHRS and YFSETQ. J was trimmed by 4 bases and V by 0 bases; bases with no gene match: 7. This CDR3 has 16 amino acids.

This chain connects TRBV3-1 (or the pseudogene TRBV3-2) to TRBJ1-6; D may be TRBD1 (5 bases). This CDR3 comprises 14 residues. V was clipped by 6 bases and J by 14 bases, with 20 bases between them. Per germline, CDR1 LGHDT and CDR2 YNNKEL (reference sequence). DNA for the CDR3: TGTGCCAGCAGTCCCCGGGGGGGTCAGTTCACCCTCCACTTT. Translating it yields CASSPRGGQFTLHF.

The chain is built from TRBV6-1 and TRBJ1-5, with D hard to call. The CDR3 has 16 amino acids. Germline CDR1 and CDR2: MNHNS and SASEGT. V shed 3 bases and J shed 0 bases, with 12 bases lying between them. CDR3 region: CASSDDEDYSNQPQHF. The CDR3 DNA sequence: TGTGCCAGCAGTGACGATGAGGATTATAGCAATCAGCCCCAGCATTTT.

The V call is TRBV28, the J call TRBJ1-6; a possible D gene is TRBD1 (5 bases). CDR3 length: 15 amino acids. Trimming shortened V by 5 bases and J by 9 bases, and 17 bases separated the two germline ends. CDR1 MDHEN and CDR2 SYDVKM come from the germline V gene. The CDR3 bases are TGTGCCAGCAGTCCGCGGGGGGGGATCTCTTCACCCCTCCACTTT. Protein sequence: CASSPRGGISSPLHF.

CDR3 sequence: CASRPGQGELSGANVLTF. The CDR3 bases are TGTGCCAGCAGACCCGGACAGGGCGAGTTGTCTGGGGCCAACGTCCTGACTTTC. V and J are TRBV27 and TRBJ2-6, with TRBD1 matching over 8 bases. The ends lost 6 bases at V and 1 base at J; junction bases unmatched: 11. Germline values: CDR1 MNHEY, CDR2 SMNVEV (reference sequence). This CDR3 has 18 residues.

This chain joins TRBV11-2 and TRBJ1-2; tentative D call: TRBD1 (6 bases). From germline, CDR1 is SGHAT and CDR2 FQNNGV. Trimming stripped 1 base from V and 4 bases from J, with 13 bases between. The CDR3 has 15 residues. The CDR3 region is CASSLAAAGVYGYTF. The CDR3 DNA follows: TGTGCCAGCAGCTTAGCGGCGGCAGGGGTCTATGGCTACACCTTC.

This clone came up a few times. The chain couples TRBV11-2 to TRBJ2-2, with a possible D match to TRBD2 (6 bases). CDR3 length: 16 amino acids. V gave up 1 base and J gave up 0 bases, with 9 bases separating them. CDR1 SGHAT and CDR2 FQNNGV come from the germline V gene. The CDR3 sequence: CASSLGRGTNTGELFF. The CDR3 DNA reads as TGTGCCAGCAGCTTAGGGCGGGGAACGAACACCGGGGAGCTGTTTTTT.

The V and J genes are TRBV24-1 and TRBJ2-3; D unresolved. Germline V CDR1 and CDR2: KGHDR, SFDVKD. CDR3 size: 14 residues. V lost 9 bases and J 5 bases, leaving 17 bases between the germline ends. CDR3 protein: CATSGGAQVDTQYF. As DNA, the CDR3 is TGTGCCACCTCTGGCGGTGCGCAAGTAGATACGCAGTATTTT.

This clone was recorded a few times. The chain couples TRBV14 to TRBJ1-1, with D possibly being TRBD1 (6 bases). Germline CDR1 SGHDN, CDR2 FVKESK. This CDR3 is 14 amino acids long. The V end was cut by 4 bases, the J end by 11 bases, with 20 bases between. The CDR3 DNA sequence: TGTGCCAGCAGCCCATACGGGGGCGTGGGGGGGGCTTTCTTT. Translation gives CASSPYGGVGGAFF.

The chain recombines TRBV9 with TRBJ1-2; weak D call: TRBD1 (6 bases). Germline lookup yields CDR1 SGDLS and CDR2 YYNGEE. The germline V and J ends were trimmed by 3 bases and 5 bases, with 20 bases remaining between them. The CDR3 has 16 amino acids. The CDR3 region has the DNA TGTGCCAGCAGCGAGGGGGTCACCGGGACATCTTATGGCTACACCTTC. Its protein is CASSEGVTGTSYGYTF.

This sequence joins TRBV12-3 or TRBV12-4 and TRBJ2-1; D is ambiguous. The CDR3 length is 12 residues. V gave up 2 bases and J gave up 9 bases, with 8 bases separating them. The CDR3 nucleotides are TGTGCCAGCAGTTTACGGTTGAGTGAGCAGTTCTTC. It encodes CASSLRLSEQFF.

This chain links TRBV2 with TRBJ1-5, with TRBD1 matching over 7 bases. Per germline, CDR1 SNHLY and CDR2 FYNNEI. This CDR3 region has 15 residues. V trimming: 3 bases; J trimming: 2 bases; junction bases outside the gene matches: 4. The CDR3 nucleotides are TGTGCCAGCAGTGAGCAGGGGGGAGGCAATCAGCCCCAGCATTTT. It encodes CASSEQGGGNQPQHF.

The chain has TRBV6-1 and TRBJ2-7, with TRBD2 matching over 8 bases. The junction had 25 bases not matched to a gene; V was cut back by 2 bases and J by 7 bases. From germline, CDR1 is MNHNS and CDR2 SASEGT. The CDR3 is 20 amino acids. The DNA for the CDR3 is TGTGCCAGCAGTGAATCCCTGGCTATGTCCCGGGGGGGGACCACTACGGAGCAGTACGTC. Its protein product is CASSESLAMSRGGTTTEQYV.

This clone was counted only a few times. The chain joins TRBV27 to TRBJ2-2; 9 bases match TRBD1. The CDR3 length is 16 residues. Germline V gives CDR1 MNHEY, CDR2 SMNVEV (reference sequence). After removal of 4 bases from V and 1 base from J, the junction contained 4 bases not matched to a gene. The CDR3 DNA follows: TGTGCCAGCAGTTCAAGACAGGGGGTGAACACCGGGGAGCTGTTTTTT. It translates to CASSSRQGVNTGELFF.

The rearrangement uses TRBV30 and TRBJ1-1; 8 nucleotides match TRBD1. J gave up 4 bases and V 4 bases, and 8 bases lay outside the gene matches. Germline assignment: CDR1 GTSNPN and CDR2 SVGIG (reference sequence). The CDR3 runs 14 residues. CDR3 in amino acids: CAWTRDRGGTEAFF. The CDR3 coding sequence is TGTGCCTGGACCAGAGACAGGGGAGGCACTGAAGCTTTCTTT.